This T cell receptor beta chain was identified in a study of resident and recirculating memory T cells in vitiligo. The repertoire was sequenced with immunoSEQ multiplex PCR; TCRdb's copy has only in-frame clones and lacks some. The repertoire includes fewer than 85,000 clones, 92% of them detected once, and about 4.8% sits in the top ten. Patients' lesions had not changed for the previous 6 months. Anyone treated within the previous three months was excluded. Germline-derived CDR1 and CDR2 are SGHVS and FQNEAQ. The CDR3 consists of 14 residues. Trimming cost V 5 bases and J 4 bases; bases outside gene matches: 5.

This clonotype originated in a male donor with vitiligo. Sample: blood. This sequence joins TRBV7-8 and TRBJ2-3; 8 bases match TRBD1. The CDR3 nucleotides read TGTGCCAGCAGCCTGGGACAGGTACCAGATACGCAGTATTTT. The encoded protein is CASSLGQVPDTQYF.